Below, one T cell receptor (beta chain) is given with its context. This record belongs to a study of technical replicates of blood from a handful of donors. Assay: immunoSEQ multiplex PCR; the TCRdb copy retains only in-frame clones and omits some. There are around 83,000 clones in the sample; approximately 94% occur only once, and approximately 0.42% lies in the top ten. Looked up from germline, CDR1 is SQVTM and CDR2 is ANQGSEA. This CDR3 region has 15 residues. V lost 2 bases and J 4 bases, leaving 15 bases between the germline ends. Sequencing input: T cells isolated from PBMCs. The V call is TRBV29-1, the J call TRBJ2-1, with D unresolved. The receptor comes from a human donor in good health. The CDR3 protein is CSVESVETTYNEQFF. Here the CDR3 DNA reads TGCAGCGTTGAAAGTGTAGAAACTACTTACAATGAGCAGTTCTTC.